These 32 T cell receptor beta chains originate from one sample sequenced in a study of T cells in Graves' hyperthyroidism and ophthalmopathy. RNA transcripts gave rise to amplified TCR beta CDR3 regions. First-round RT-PCR with HTBI primers amplified the TCR CDR3 region. TCRdb redid the calling of the multiplex PCR reads with MiXCR, one entry per CDR3 protein. The sample lists 250,000 to 400,000 distinct CDR3 sequences, around 13% seen once, with 34% in the top ten. Sequencing was performed on blood. The receptors stem from a woman aged 40 to 50 with Graves' ophthalmopathy.

This chain links TRBV5-6 with TRBJ2-1, with no clear D. The CDR3 sequence is 16 residues long. Germline V gene lookup returns CDR1 SGHDT and CDR2 YYEEEE. V was shortened by 0 bases and J by 3 bases, with 13 bases between the two germline ends. CDR3 protein: CASSLAGGPIYNEQFF. The CDR3 DNA follows: TGTGCCAGCAGCTTGGCGGGCGGTCCCATCTACAATGAGCAGTTCTTC.

The table lists this clonotype with many counts. The rearrangement links TRBV5-1 to TRBJ2-1, with 12 nucleotides matching TRBD2. The CDR3 runs to 16 residues. The germline gives CDR1 SGHRS, CDR2 YFSETQ. V dropped 0 bases and J dropped 15; count of bases not matched to a gene: 13. The CDR3 DNA is TGCGCCAGCAGCTTGGCCTTTTCTAGCGGGGGGGCCGAGGGGTTCTTC. Translation gives CASSLAFSSGGAEGFF.

This clonotype was seen a few times. This chain links TRBV27 with TRBJ2-5; 14 positions agree with TRBD2. J gave up 4 bases and V 5 bases, and 9 bases lay outside the gene matches. The CDR3 is 17 residues long. Per the germline V gene, CDR1 is MNHEY and CDR2 is SMNVEV (reference sequence). CDR3 bases: TGTGCCAGCAGTCGGGGGACTAGCGGGAGCGGGCGAGAGACCCAGTACTTC. Protein sequence: CASSRGTSGSGRETQYF.

This clonotype has more than one count but fewer than ten. V is TRBV5-8 and J is TRBJ1-6; 7 bases are shared with TRBD1. The length of the CDR3 is 15 residues. V lost 2 bases to trimming and J lost 4 bases; unmatched junction nucleotides: 3. CDR1 and CDR2 from the germline V gene are SGHTS and YDEGEE. CDR3 region: CASSFDRAYNSPLHF. The CDR3 nucleotides read TGTGCCAGCAGCTTCGACAGGGCATATAATTCACCCCTCCACTTT.

This clonotype showed up many times. CDR3 region: CASNPDRNTEAFF. As DNA, the CDR3 is TGTGCCAGCAACCCAGACAGAAACACTGAAGCTTTCTTT. The genes are TRBV2 and TRBJ1-1; D possibly corresponds to TRBD1 (5 bases). Trimming cost V 7 bases and J 2 bases, with 11 bases left between them. The length of the CDR3 is 13 residues. CDR1 SNHLY and CDR2 FYNNEI come from the germline V gene.

This clonotype was counted only a few times. The chain employs TRBV7-2 and TRBJ2-2, with D perhaps TRBD1 (6 bases). Germline CDR1 and CDR2: SGHTA and FQGNSA. Trimming removed 0 bases at V and 4 bases at J, with 15 bases between. This CDR3 has 17 residues. As DNA, the CDR3 is TGTGCCAGCAGCTTAGCCGGGACACTGGAACCCACCGGGGAGCTGTTTTTT. It codes for CASSLAGTLEPTGELFF.

This clonotype was counted between two and nine times. The chain employs TRBV27 and TRBJ2-7; D is undetermined. Trimming removed 6 bases from V and 4 bases from J, with 13 bases in between. The CDR3 has 13 amino acids. CDR1 and CDR2 (germline): MNHEY, SMNVEV (reference sequence). The CDR3 spells CASRDLDVYEQYF. In DNA form, the CDR3 reads TGTGCCAGCAGAGACCTCGACGTTTACGAGCAGTACTTC.

With respect to this clonotype: Compared with germline, one end of the junction differs, possibly owing to a read error. The V call is TRBV7-9, the J call TRBJ1-3; D gene ambiguous. This CDR3 spans 16 amino acids. Per the germline V gene, CDR1 is SEHNR and CDR2 is FQNEAQ (reference sequence). The CDR3 sequence: CASSFLNIRSGNTTYF. In DNA form, the CDR3 reads TGTGCCAGCAGCTTCCTAAACATCCGCTCTGGAAACACCACATATTTT.

In its sample, this clonotype was seen a few times. The genes are TRBV10-3 and TRBJ1-2, with D perhaps TRBD1 (6 bases). Trimming shortened V by 11 bases and J by 8 bases, and 21 bases separated the two germline ends. The CDR3 consists of 13 residues. Germline V gene sequence: CDR1 ENHRY, CDR2 SYGVKD. CDR3 in amino acids: CASSRGTLWGYTF. DNA for the CDR3: TGTGCCTCTTCGAGGGGGACTTTGTGGGGCTACACCTTC.

In its sample, this clonotype was seen a few times. V is TRBV5-5 and J is TRBJ1-2; D is undetermined. The CDR3 totals 14 residues. Germline V gene lookup returns CDR1 SGHKS and CDR2 YYEKEE (reference sequence). V was clipped by 2 bases and J by 3 bases, with 11 bases between them. The CDR3 region has the DNA TGTGCCAGCAGCTTATCACAGATCCACTATGGCTACACCTTC. Amino acids: CASSLSQIHYGYTF.

Only a few counts were recorded for this clonotype. This rearrangement joins TRBV2 to TRBJ1-1; D possibly corresponds to TRBD1 (5 bases). This CDR3 has 14 amino acids. Germline CDR1 reads SNHLY; CDR2 reads FYNNEI. Trimming shortened V by 5 bases and J by 1 base, and 11 bases separated the two germline ends. CDR3 loop: CASSIGTRNTEAFF. Here the CDR3 DNA reads TGTGCCAGCAGTATCGGGACCCGGAACACTGAAGCTTTCTTT.

This clonotype has a count of ten or more. The genes are TRBV6-1 and TRBJ2-3, with 9 bases lining up with TRBD1. With V trimmed by 7 bases and J by 4 bases, 9 bases remained unmatched. This CDR3 is 15 amino acids long. CDR1 MNHNS and CDR2 SASEGT come from the germline V gene. The CDR3 nucleotides are TGTGCCAGCACTCAGACAGGGGGAGCGGCAGATACGCAGTATTTT. Amino acids: CASTQTGGAADTQYF.

This clonotype has a count of ten or more. The chain is built from TRBV6-1 and TRBJ1-5, with 9 nucleotides matching TRBD1. The V gene end was trimmed by 2 bases and the J gene end by 0 bases; junction bases not matched to a gene: 8. This CDR3 is 18 amino acids long. In germline, CDR1 is MNHNS, CDR2 SASEGT. The CDR3 nucleotides read TGTGCCAGCAGTGAAAGGGACAGGGATTATGTTAGCAATCAGCCCCAGCATTTT. Translating gives CASSERDRDYVSNQPQHF.

V gene TRBV28 combines with J gene TRBJ2-2, with 7 bases lining up with TRBD2. Germline V CDR1 and CDR2: MDHEN, SYDVKM. V lost 5 bases, J lost 5 bases, and 8 bases stayed unmatched. The CDR3 runs 15 residues. CDR3 DNA sequence: TGTGCCAGCAGTACCCGGGACTATATAACCGGGGAGCTGTTTTTT. Translating it yields CASSTRDYITGELFF. The full variable domain, in which reference TRBV28 and TRBJ2-2 provide the parts outside the CDR3, is DVKVTQSSRYLVKRTGEKVFLECVQDMDHENMFWYRQDPGLGLRLIYFSYDVKMKEKGDIPEGYSVSREKKERFSLILESASTNQTSMYLCASSTRDYITGELFFGEGSRLTVL.

This clonotype was picked up a small number of times. The chain joins TRBV5-1 to TRBJ1-1; the D gene is possibly TRBD1 (6 bases). This CDR3 has 14 amino acids. Germline values: CDR1 SGHRS, CDR2 YFSETQ. V lost 4 bases, J lost 0 bases, and 10 bases lay in between. This CDR3 reads CASSAGQMNTEAFF. The CDR3 DNA reads TGCGCCAGCAGCGCTGGACAGATGAACACTGAAGCTTTCTTT.

J is TRBJ2-3 and V is TRBV20-1, with a tentative D call TRBD2 (7 bases). The V gene's germline CDR1 is DFQATT and CDR2 SNEGSKA (reference sequence). The CDR3 is made up of 12 amino acids. The CDR3 reads CRGGALTDTQYF. Written as DNA, the CDR3 is TGCAGAGGGGGGGCGTTGACAGATACGCAGTATTTT.

Of note for this clonotype: A read error is possible here, since a much larger clone lies one base away. The DNA of the CDR3 is TGTGCTAATGGTTTGGGGGCATGGTTGGAAGGCTACACCTTC. As protein: CANGLGAWLEGYTF. The V gene is TRBV12-5, the J gene TRBJ1-2; a possible D gene is TRBD1 (6 bases). The CDR3 covers 14 residues. Germline V gene lookup returns CDR1 LGHNT and CDR2 FRNRAP. Filled out from reference TRBV12-5 and TRBJ1-2, the complete variable domain reads DARVTQTPRHKVTEMGQEVTMRCQPILGHNTVFWYRQTMMQGLELLAYFRNRAPLDDSGMPKDRFSAEMPDATLATLKIQPSEPRDSAVYFCANGLGAWLEGYTFGSGTRLTVV.

The sample holds many counts of this clonotype. The chain joins TRBV20-1 to TRBJ1-1, with D possibly matching TRBD1 (6 bases). CDR1 and CDR2 (germline): DFQATT, SNEGSKA (reference sequence). CDR3 length: 13 residues. Trimming shortened V by 2 bases and J by 4 bases, and 11 bases separated the two germline ends. The CDR3 loop reads CSARTGLGTEAFF. The CDR3 DNA follows: TGCAGTGCTAGAACAGGGTTGGGCACTGAAGCTTTCTTT.

This clonotype was found many times. This rearrangement joins TRBV2 to TRBJ2-7; no definite D call. This CDR3 has 13 amino acids. Per germline, CDR1 SNHLY and CDR2 FYNNEI. The V and J ends lost 6 bases and 5 bases respectively, with 14 bases between them. This CDR3 reads CASRPPRRDEQYF. CDR3 nucleotides: TGTGCCAGCAGGCCTCCGAGACGGGACGAGCAGTACTTC.

This clonotype was observed a few times. The chain employs TRBV9 and TRBJ2-3; 7 bases agree with TRBD1. This CDR3 has 15 residues. V trimming: 3 bases; J trimming: 6 bases; junction bases outside the gene matches: 10. Germline V gene lookup returns CDR1 SGDLS and CDR2 YYNGEE. The CDR3 DNA follows: TGTGCCAGCAGCGCCCCGACAGGGAGAGTGGATACGCAGTATTTT. Residues: CASSAPTGRVDTQYF.

Of note for this clonotype: Since the CDR3 does not end with the conserved phenylalanine or tryptophan, this likely comes from a read error. The V call is TRBV6-1, the J call TRBJ1-5, with unresolved D. CDR1 is MNHNS and CDR2 is SASEGT in the germline V gene. The V gene lost 6 bases and the J gene lost 0 bases, with 6 bases spanning the gap. This CDR3 contains 13 residues. CDR3 DNA sequence: TGTGCCAGCAGGCTAGATAGCAATCAGCCCCAGCATCTT. Its protein is CASRLDSNQPQHL.

In this sample, this clonotype turned up many times. V gene TRBV24-1 combines with J gene TRBJ2-1, with TRBD2 matching over 13 bases. Germline CDR1 KGHDR, CDR2 SFDVKD. V gave up 4 bases and J gave up 7 bases; unmatched junction bases: 3. The CDR3 runs 15 residues. The CDR3 region has the DNA TGTGCCACCAGTGAGGGGACTAGCGGGAAAAATGAGCAGTTCTTC. Amino acids: CATSEGTSGKNEQFF.

Ten or more counts support this clonotype. The V call is TRBV12-3 or TRBV12-4, the J call TRBJ1-2; D is unclear. V was shortened by 4 bases and J by 0 bases, with 18 bases between the two germline ends. CDR3 length: 17 amino acids. The CDR3 loop is CASSSTASEDPNYGYTF. Here the CDR3 DNA reads TGTGCCAGCAGTTCAACAGCTTCCGAAGACCCTAACTATGGCTACACCTTC.

This clonotype has ten or more counts. This chain joins TRBV28 and TRBJ1-2, with TRBD1 matching 9 bases. V was pared by 3 bases and J by 3 bases, with 17 bases of the junction left unmatched. From germline, CDR1 is MDHEN and CDR2 SYDVKM. The CDR3 loop spans 19 amino acids. CDR3 bases: TGTGCCAGCAGTTTCCCCGGGACAGGGAATTTGGGGGATGACTATGGCTACACCTTC. This encodes CASSFPGTGNLGDDYGYTF.

This clonotype was detected many times. This chain joins TRBV20-1 and TRBJ2-3; D could derive from TRBD1 or TRBD2 (5 bases each). Germline V gives CDR1 DFQATT, CDR2 SNEGSKA (reference sequence). V lost 2 bases, J lost 3 bases, and 9 bases lay in between. This CDR3 is 13 amino acids long. The CDR3 DNA reads TGCAGTGCTAGATTGGGGGTGACAGATACGCAGTATTTT. Its protein product is CSARLGVTDTQYF.

This clonotype occurred many times. This chain connects TRBV5-6 to TRBJ2-1; perhaps TRBD1 as D (6 bases). V gave up 4 bases and J gave up 8 bases, with 10 bases separating them. The V gene's germline CDR1 is SGHDT and CDR2 YYEEEE. This CDR3 has 12 amino acids. The DNA of the CDR3 is TGTGCCAGCAGCCAGACAGGACATGAGCAGTTCTTC. Translated, it gives CASSQTGHEQFF.

About this clonotype: This may be a read error: a much more frequent sequence differs by one nucleotide. The chain combines TRBV6-1 with TRBJ2-3; perhaps TRBD1 as D (5 bases). The DNA end is more similar to TRBJ1-5, so the J call may be wrong. The CDR3 sequence is 16 residues long. From germline, CDR1 is MNHNS and CDR2 SASEGT. CDR3 protein: CASSRAGLKSTDTQHF. CDR3 in DNA: TGTGCCAGCAGCAGAGCGGGGCTAAAGAGCACAGATACGCAGCATTTT.

The chain carries TRBV5-1 and TRBJ2-4, with D perhaps matching TRBD1 (7 bases). The CDR3 runs 16 residues. The V end was cut by 2 bases, the J end by 4 bases, with 16 bases between. Per the germline V gene, CDR1 is SGHRS and CDR2 is YFSETQ. The CDR3 loop is CASSFGQGGWKNIQYF. DNA of the CDR3: TGCGCCAGCAGCTTCGGCCAGGGGGGATGGAAAAACATTCAGTACTTC.

This clonotype was seen ten or more times. V gene TRBV2 combines with J gene TRBJ2-1; D call uncertain. V lost 4 bases and J lost 3, with 4 bases in between. Germline V gene lookup returns CDR1 SNHLY and CDR2 FYNNEI. This CDR3 has 12 amino acids. The CDR3 protein is CASSVNYNEQFF. DNA for the CDR3: TGTGCCAGCAGTGTCAACTACAATGAGCAGTTCTTC.

A few counts support this clonotype. The rearrangement joins TRBV11-1 to TRBJ1-1, with a tentative D call TRBD1 (6 bases). In germline, CDR1 is SGHAT, CDR2 FQDESV (reference sequence). This CDR3 has 15 amino acids. Trimming removed 1 base at V and 5 bases at J, with 14 bases between. As DNA, the CDR3 is TGTGCCAGCAGCTTAGAGGACAGAAGGGGGACTGAAGCTTTCTTT. As protein: CASSLEDRRGTEAFF.

The chain is built from TRBV6-1 and TRBJ1-1; the match to TRBD1 covers 7 bases. Per germline, CDR1 MNHNS and CDR2 SASEGT. The CDR3 totals 17 residues. V lost 6 bases, J lost 5 bases, and 18 bases stayed unmatched. The CDR3: CASSLLGDSRDGTEAFF. CDR3 DNA sequence: TGTGCCAGCAGCCTCCTAGGGGACAGTAGGGATGGGACTGAAGCTTTCTTT.

The chain combines TRBV7-9 with TRBJ2-3, with 11 bases aligning to TRBD2. V gave up 5 bases and J gave up 0 bases; unmatched junction bases: 13. The CDR3 loop spans 19 amino acids. Germline V lookup: CDR1 SEHNR, CDR2 FQNEAQ (reference sequence). CDR3 residues: CASSGGSSGGSTSTDTQYF. The CDR3 region has the DNA TGTGCCAGCAGCGGCGGCTCTAGCGGGGGGTCAACTAGCACAGATACGCAGTATTTT.